The following is a T cell receptor (beta chain) sequence with its context. Its antigen is not identified. The data were obtained in a study of T cell responses to AZD1222 COVID-19 vaccine. TCRdb's table, derived via immunoSEQ multiplex PCR, lists solely in-frame clones and lacks some. The repertoire includes about 120,000 clones, about 90% of them detected once, and just under 10% sits in the top ten. General study results and limits: All repertoire sampling was performed exclusively after the peak T cell response. The study found Spike-specific TCR breadth and depth rose after two AZD1222 doses.

Germline V gives CDR1 LGHNA, CDR2 YNFKEQ. Trimming removed 0 bases from V and 8 bases from J; junction bases left unmatched: 16. The CDR3 is made up of 18 amino acids. The rearrangement joins TRBV4-2 to TRBJ1-2, with 9 bases lining up with TRBD1. Sequencing was performed on peripheral blood, taken on day 0 of AZD1222 vaccination. The source is an adult in good health. CDR3 coding DNA: TGTGCCAGCAGCCAAGATTCCGGTAGTCGGACAGGGGTGAAGGGCTACACCTTC. Its translation: CASSQDSGSRTGVKGYTF.